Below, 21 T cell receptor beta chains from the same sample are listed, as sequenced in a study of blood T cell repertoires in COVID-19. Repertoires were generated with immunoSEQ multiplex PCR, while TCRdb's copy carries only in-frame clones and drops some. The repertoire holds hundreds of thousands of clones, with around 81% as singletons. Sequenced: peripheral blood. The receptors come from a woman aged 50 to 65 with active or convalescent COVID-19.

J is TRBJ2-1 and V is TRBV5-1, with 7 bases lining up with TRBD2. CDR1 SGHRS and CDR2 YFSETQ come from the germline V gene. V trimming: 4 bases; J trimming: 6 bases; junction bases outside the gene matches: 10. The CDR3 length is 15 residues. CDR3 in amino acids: CASSPRPGGGNEQFF. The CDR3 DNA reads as TGCGCCAGCAGCCCCCGGCCGGGCGGGGGCAATGAGCAGTTCTTC.

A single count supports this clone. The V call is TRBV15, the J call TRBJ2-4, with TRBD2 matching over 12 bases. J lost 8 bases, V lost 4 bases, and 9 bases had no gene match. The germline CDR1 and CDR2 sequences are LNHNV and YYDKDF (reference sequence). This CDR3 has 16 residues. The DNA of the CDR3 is TGTGCCACCAGCACCGGGACTAGCGGGTTCAGGGACATTCAGTACTTC. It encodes CATSTGTSGFRDIQYF.

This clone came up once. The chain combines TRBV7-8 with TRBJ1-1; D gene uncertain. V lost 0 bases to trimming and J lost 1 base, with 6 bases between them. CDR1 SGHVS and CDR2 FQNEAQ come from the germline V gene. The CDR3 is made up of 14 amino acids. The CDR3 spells CASSLAPWNTEAFF. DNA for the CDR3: TGTGCCAGCAGCTTAGCTCCGTGGAACACTGAAGCTTTCTTT. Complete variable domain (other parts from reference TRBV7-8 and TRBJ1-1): GAGVSQSPRYKVAKRGQDVALRCDPISGHVSLFWYQQALGQGPEFLTYFQNEAQLDKSGLPSDRFFAERPEGSVSTLKIQRTQQEDSAVYLCASSLAPWNTEAFFGQGTRLTVV.

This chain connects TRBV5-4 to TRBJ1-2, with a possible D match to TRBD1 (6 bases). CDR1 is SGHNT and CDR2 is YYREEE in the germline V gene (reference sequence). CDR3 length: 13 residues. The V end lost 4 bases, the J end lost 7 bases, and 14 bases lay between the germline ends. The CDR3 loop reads CASSLQGGGGYTF. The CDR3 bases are TGTGCCAGCAGCCTTCAGGGAGGGGGTGGCTACACCTTC.

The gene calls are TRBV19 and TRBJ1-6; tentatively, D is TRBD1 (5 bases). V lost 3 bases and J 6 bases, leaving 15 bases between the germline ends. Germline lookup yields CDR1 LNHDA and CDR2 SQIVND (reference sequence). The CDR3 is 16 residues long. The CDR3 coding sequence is TGTGCCAGTAGTATCCAGGGAGGGTCGGTTAATTCACCCCTCCACTTT. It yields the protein CASSIQGGSVNSPLHF.

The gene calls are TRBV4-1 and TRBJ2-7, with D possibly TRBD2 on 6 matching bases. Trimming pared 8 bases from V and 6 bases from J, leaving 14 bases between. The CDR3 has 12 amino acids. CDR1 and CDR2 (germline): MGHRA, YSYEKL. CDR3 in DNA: TGCGCCAGCGGCGGGGAGAGGGGCGAGCAGTACTTC. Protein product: CASGGERGEQYF.

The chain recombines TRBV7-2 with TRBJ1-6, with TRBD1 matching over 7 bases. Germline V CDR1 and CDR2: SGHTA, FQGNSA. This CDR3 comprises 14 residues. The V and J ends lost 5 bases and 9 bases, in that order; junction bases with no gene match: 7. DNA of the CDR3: TGTGCCAGCAGCCCCCGGAACAGGGGTTCACCCCTCCACTTT. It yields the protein CASSPRNRGSPLHF.

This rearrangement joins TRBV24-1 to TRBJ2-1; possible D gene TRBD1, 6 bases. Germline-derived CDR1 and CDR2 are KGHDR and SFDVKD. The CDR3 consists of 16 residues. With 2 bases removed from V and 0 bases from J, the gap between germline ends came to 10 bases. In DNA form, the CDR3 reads TGTGCCACCAGTGATTACGGGACAAGCTCCTACAATGAGCAGTTCTTC. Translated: CATSDYGTSSYNEQFF.

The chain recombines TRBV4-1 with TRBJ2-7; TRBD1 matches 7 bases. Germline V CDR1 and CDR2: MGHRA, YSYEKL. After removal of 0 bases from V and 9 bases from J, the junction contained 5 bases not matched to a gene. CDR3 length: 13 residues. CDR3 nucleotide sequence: TGCGCCAGCAGCCAAGATCAACCAGGGGGGCAGTACTTC. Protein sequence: CASSQDQPGGQYF.

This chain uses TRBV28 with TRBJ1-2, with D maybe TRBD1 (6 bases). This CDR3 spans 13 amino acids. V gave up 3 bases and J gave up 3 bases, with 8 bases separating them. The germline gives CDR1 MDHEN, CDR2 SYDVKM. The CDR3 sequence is CASSFQGYYGYTF. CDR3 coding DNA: TGTGCCAGCAGTTTTCAGGGGTACTATGGCTACACCTTC.

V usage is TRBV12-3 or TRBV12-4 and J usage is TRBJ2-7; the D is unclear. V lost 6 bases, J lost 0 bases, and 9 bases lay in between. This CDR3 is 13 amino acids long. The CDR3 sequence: CASRRVDSYEQYF. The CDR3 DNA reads TGTGCCAGCAGGCGCGTCGACTCCTACGAGCAGTACTTC.

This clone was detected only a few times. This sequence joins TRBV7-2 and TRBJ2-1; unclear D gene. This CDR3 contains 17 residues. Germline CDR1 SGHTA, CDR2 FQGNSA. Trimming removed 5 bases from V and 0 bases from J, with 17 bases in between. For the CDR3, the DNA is TGTGCCAGCAGCCCCTCCTTACGACTGAGCTCCTACAATGAGCAGTTCTTC. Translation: CASSPSLRLSSYNEQFF.

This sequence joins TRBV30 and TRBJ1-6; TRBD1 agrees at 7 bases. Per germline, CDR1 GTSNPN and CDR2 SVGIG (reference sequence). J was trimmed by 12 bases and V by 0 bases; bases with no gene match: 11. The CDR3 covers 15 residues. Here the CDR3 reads CAWSVRKTGRGPLHF. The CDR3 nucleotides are TGTGCCTGGAGTGTACGAAAGACAGGGCGCGGACCCCTCCACTTT.

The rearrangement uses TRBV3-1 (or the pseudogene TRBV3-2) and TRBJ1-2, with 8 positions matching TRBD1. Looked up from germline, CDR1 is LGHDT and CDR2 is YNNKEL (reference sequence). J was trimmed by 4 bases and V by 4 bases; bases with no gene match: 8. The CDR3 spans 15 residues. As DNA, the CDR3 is TGTGCCAGCAGCCCTGGGACAGGCGACATCTATGGCTACACCTTC. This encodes CASSPGTGDIYGYTF.

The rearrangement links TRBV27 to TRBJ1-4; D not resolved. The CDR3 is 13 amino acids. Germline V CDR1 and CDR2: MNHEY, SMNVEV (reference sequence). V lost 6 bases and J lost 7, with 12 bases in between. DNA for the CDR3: TGTGCCAGCAGCTTTTACGGTGTTGAAAAACTGTTTTTT. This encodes CASSFYGVEKLFF.

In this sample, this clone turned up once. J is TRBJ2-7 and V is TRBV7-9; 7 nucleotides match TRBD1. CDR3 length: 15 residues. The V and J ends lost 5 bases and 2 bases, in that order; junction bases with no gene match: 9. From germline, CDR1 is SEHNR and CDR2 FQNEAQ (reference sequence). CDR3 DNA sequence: TGTGCCAGCAGCCCGAAGACAGGGCAAGCCTACGAGCAGTACTTC. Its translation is CASSPKTGQAYEQYF.

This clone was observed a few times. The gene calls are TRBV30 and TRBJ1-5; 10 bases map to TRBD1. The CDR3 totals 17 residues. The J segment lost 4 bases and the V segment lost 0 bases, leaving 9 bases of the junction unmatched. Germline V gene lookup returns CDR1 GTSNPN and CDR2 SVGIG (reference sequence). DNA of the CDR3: TGTGCCTGGAGTGTAAGGGTCGGGGACAGGGGTAATCAGCCCCAGCATTTT. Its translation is CAWSVRVGDRGNQPQHF.

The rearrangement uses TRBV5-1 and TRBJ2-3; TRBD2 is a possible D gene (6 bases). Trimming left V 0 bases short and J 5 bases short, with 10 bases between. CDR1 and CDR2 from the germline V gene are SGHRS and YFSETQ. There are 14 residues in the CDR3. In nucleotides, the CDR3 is TGCGCCAGCAGCTTGGAGGAGGGTAGAGATACGCAGTATTTT. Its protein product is CASSLEEGRDTQYF. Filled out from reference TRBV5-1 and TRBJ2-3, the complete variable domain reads KAGVTQTPRYLIKTRGQQVTLSCSPISGHRSVSWYQQTPGQGLQFLFEYFSETQRNKGNFPGRFSGRQFSNSRSEMNVSTLELGDSALYLCASSLEEGRDTQYFGPGTRLTVL.

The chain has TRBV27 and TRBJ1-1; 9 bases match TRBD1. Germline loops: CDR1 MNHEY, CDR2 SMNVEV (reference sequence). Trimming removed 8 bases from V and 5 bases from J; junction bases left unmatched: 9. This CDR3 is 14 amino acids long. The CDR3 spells CASYTGGGRTEAFF. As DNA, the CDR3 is TGTGCCAGCTATACAGGGGGCGGTCGGACTGAAGCTTTCTTT.

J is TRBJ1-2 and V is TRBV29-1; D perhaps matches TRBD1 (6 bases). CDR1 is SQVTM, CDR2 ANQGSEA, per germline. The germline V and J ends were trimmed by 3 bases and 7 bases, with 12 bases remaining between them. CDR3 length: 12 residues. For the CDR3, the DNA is TGCAGCGTTGAGCGACAGGAGGCTGGCTACACCTTC. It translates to CSVERQEAGYTF.

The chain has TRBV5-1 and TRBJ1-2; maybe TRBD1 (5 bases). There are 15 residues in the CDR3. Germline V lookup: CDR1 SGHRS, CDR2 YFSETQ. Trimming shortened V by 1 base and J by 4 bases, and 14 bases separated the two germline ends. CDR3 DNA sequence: TGCGCCAGCAGCTTGCAGGGAGGCGTCGGCTATGGCTACACCTTC. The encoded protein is CASSLQGGVGYGYTF. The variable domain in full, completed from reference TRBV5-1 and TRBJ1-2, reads KAGVTQTPRYLIKTRGQQVTLSCSPISGHRSVSWYQQTPGQGLQFLFEYFSETQRNKGNFPGRFSGRQFSNSRSEMNVSTLELGDSALYLCASSLQGGVGYGYTFGSGTRLTVV.